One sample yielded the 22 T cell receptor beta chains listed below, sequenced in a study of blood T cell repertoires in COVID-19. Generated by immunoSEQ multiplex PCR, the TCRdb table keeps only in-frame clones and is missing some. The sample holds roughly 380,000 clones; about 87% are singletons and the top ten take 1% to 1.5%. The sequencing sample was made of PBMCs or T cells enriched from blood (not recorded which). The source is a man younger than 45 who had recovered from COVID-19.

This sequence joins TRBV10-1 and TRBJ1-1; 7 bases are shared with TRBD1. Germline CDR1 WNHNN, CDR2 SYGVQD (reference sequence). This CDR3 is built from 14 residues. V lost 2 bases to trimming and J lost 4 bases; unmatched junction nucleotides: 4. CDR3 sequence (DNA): TGCGCCAGCAGTGAGACAGGGGTGGGCACTGAAGCTTTCTTT. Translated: CASSETGVGTEAFF.

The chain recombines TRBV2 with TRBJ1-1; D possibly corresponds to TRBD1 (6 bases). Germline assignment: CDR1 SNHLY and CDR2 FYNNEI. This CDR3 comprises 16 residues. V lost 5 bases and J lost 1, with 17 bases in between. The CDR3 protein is CASSLWGWTENTEAFF. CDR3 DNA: TGTGCCAGCAGTCTGTGGGGGTGGACAGAGAACACTGAAGCTTTCTTT.

The CDR3 is CASSKTPPGESSYEQYF. DNA for the CDR3: TGTGCCAGCAGCAAGACACCCCCTGGGGAGAGCTCCTACGAGCAGTACTTC. The V and J genes are TRBV21-1 and TRBJ2-7; whether TRBD2, the table's D call, matches the DNA was not checked. TRBV21-1 is an annotated pseudogene. This CDR3 spans 17 amino acids.

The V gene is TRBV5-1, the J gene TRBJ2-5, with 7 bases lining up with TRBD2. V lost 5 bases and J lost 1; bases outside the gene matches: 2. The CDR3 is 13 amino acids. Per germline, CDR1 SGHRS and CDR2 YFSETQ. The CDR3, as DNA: TGCGCCAGCAGACGGGGGGTCCAAGAGACCCAGTACTTC. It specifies CASRRGVQETQYF.

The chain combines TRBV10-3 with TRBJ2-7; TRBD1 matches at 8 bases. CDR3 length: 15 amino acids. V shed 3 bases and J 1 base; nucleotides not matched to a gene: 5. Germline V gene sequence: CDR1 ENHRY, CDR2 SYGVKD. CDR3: CAISDDRGLSYEQYF. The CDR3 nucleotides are TGTGCCATCAGTGATGACAGGGGACTTTCCTACGAGCAGTACTTC.

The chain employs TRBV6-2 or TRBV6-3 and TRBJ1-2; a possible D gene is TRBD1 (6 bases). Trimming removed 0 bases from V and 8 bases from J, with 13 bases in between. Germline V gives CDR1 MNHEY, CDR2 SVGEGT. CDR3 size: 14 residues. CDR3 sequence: CASSYSQGMGGYTF. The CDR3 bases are TGTGCCAGCAGTTACTCTCAGGGGATGGGCGGCTACACCTTC.

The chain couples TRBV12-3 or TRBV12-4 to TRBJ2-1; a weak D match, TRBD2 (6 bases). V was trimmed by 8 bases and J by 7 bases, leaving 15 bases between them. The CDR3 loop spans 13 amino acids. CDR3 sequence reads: CASRWGESNEQFF. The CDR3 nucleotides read TGTGCCAGCCGATGGGGGGAATCGAATGAGCAGTTCTTC.

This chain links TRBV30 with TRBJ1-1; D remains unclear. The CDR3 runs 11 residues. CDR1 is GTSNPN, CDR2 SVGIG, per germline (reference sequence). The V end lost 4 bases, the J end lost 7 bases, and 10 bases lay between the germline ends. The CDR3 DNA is TGTGCCTGGATTGTTAGCCTTGAAGCTTTCTTT. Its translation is CAWIVSLEAFF.

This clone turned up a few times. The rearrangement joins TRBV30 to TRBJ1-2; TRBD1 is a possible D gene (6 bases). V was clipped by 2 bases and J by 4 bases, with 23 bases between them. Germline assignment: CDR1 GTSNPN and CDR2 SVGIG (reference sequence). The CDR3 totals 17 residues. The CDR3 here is CAWSQDSAFRPVYGYTF. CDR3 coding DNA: TGTGCCTGGAGTCAGGACAGTGCTTTCCGACCTGTCTATGGCTACACCTTC.

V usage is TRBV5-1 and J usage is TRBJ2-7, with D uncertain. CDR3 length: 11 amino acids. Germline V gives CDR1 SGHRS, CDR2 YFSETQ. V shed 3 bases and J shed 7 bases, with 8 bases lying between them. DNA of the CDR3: TGCGCCAGCAGCTCCCATCGGGAGCAGTACTTC. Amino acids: CASSSHREQYF.

The CDR3 spells CASSRGTGANVLTF. Written as DNA, the CDR3 is TGTGCCAGCAGTAGGGGAACTGGGGCCAACGTCCTGACTTTC. The genes are TRBV27 and TRBJ2-6; possibly TRBD1 for D (5 bases). V lost 5 bases to trimming and J lost 2 bases, with 7 bases between them. This CDR3 is built from 14 residues. Germline V gene sequence: CDR1 MNHEY, CDR2 SMNVEV (reference sequence).

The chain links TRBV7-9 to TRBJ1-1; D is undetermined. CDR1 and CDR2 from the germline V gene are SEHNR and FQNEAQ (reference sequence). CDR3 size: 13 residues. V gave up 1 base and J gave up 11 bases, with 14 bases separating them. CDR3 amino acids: CASSLGAGNGAFF. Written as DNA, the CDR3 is TGTGCCAGCAGCTTAGGAGCGGGCAATGGGGCTTTCTTT.

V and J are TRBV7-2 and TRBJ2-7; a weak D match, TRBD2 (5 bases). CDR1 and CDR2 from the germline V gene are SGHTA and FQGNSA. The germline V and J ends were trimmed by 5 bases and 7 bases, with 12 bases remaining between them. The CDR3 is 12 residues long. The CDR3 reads CASSQEVGEQYF. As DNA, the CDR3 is TGTGCCAGCAGCCAGGAGGTAGGGGAGCAGTACTTC.

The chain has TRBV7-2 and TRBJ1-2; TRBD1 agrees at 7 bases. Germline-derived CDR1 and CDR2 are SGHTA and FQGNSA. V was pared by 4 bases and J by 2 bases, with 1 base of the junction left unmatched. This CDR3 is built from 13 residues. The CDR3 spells CASSSQGNYGYTF. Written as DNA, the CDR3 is TGTGCCAGCAGCTCACAGGGGAACTATGGCTACACCTTC. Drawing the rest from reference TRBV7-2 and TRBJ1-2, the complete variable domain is GAGVSQSPSNKVTEKGKDVELRCDPISGHTALYWYRQSLGQGLEFLIYFQGNSAPDKSGLPSDRFSAERTGGSVSTLTIQRTQQEDSAVYLCASSSQGNYGYTFGSGTRLTVV.

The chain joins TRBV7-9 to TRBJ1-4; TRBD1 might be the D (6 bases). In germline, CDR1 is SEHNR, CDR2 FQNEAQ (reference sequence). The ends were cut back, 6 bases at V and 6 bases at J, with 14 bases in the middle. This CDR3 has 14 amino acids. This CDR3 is CASRRTQGYEKLFF. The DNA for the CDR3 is TGTGCCAGCAGACGAACTCAGGGGTATGAAAAACTGTTTTTT.

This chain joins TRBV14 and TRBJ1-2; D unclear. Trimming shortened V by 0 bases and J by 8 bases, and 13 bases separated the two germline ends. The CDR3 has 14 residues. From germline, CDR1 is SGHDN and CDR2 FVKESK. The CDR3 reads CASSQDRWRGGYTF. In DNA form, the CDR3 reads TGTGCCAGCAGCCAAGATCGGTGGAGAGGGGGCTACACCTTC.

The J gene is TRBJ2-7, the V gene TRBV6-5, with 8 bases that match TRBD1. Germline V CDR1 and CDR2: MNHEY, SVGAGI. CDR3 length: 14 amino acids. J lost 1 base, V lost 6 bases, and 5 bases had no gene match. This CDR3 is CASRRGQASYEQYF. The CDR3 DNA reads TGTGCCAGCAGGAGGGGACAGGCGTCCTACGAGCAGTACTTC.

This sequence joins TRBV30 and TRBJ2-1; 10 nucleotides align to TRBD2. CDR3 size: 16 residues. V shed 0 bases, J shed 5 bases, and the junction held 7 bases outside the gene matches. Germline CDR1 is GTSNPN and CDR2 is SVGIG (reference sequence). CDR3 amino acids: CAWSVGVAGGHNEQFF. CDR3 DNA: TGTGCCTGGAGTGTAGGAGTAGCGGGGGGTCACAATGAGCAGTTCTTC.

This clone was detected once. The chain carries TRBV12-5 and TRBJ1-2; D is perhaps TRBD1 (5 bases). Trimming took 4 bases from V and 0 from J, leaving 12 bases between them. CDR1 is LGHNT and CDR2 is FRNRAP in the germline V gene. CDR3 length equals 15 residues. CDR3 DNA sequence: TGTGCTAGTGGTTATACGGGACTTACTAACTATGGCTACACCTTC. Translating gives CASGYTGLTNYGYTF.

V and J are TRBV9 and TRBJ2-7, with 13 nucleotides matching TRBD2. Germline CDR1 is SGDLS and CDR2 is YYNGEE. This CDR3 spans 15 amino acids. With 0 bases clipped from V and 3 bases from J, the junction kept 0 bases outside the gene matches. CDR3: CASSVGTSGGYEQYF. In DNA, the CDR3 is TGTGCCAGCAGCGTAGGGACTAGCGGGGGCTACGAGCAGTACTTC.

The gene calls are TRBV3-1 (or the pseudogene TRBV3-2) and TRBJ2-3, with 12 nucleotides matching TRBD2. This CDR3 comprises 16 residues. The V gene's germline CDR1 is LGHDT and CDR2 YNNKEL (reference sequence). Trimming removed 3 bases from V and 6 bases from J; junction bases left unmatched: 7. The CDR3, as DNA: TGTGCCAGCAGCCATCTAGCGGGGGGGCCGGTGGATACGCAGTATTTT. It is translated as CASSHLAGGPVDTQYF.

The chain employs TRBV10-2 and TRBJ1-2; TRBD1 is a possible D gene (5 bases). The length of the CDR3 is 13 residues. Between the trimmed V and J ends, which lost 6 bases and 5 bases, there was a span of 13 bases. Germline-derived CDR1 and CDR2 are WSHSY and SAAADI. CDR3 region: CASRAGRLYGYTF. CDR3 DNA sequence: TGCGCCAGCAGAGCAGGGAGGCTTTATGGCTACACCTTC.